These T cell receptor beta chains were read from a single sample in a study of graft-versus-host responses after intestinal transplantation. Their antigens remain unidentified. The assay was immunoSEQ multiplex PCR, and TCRdb's table has in-frame clones only and misses some. The sample has about 88,000 clones; about nine tenths are singletons. This specimen was unstimulated CD4+ T cells sorted from spleen or lymph node cells, taken before intestinal transplant. The receptor source for this set is a human donor who received an intestinal transplant. Each CDR3 is given with its conserved first and last residue. Fields, in order: J gene, D gene, V gene, clone size, CDR3 protein, CDR3 DNA. D genes are given only for firm matches. The size entry is marked missing in some rows and otherwise reads once, few, many or a size class.

>TRBJ2-7|TRBD2|TRBV7-8|NA
CASSPTGAGGYEQYF
TGTGCCAGCAGCCCCACTGGGGCCGGGGGGTACGAGCAGTACTTC
>TRBJ2-7|TRBD2|TRBV9|NA
CASSPNIRLAGFLDEQYF
TGTGCCAGCAGCCCAAATATAAGACTAGCGGGGTTTCTAGACGAGCAGTACTTC
>TRBJ2-5|TRBD1|TRBV5-1|NA
CASSLQGAQETQYF
TGCGCCAGCAGCTTGCAGGGGGCCCAAGAGACCCAGTACTTC
>TRBJ2-5|NA|TRBV5-4|NA
CASSWGVGETQYF
TGTGCCAGCAGCTGGGGGGTCGGGGAGACCCAGTACTTC
>TRBJ1-4|NA|TRBV2|NA
CASTGYGYGGKLFF
TGTGCCAGCACCGGGTATGGGTACGGGGGAAAACTGTTTTTT
>TRBJ1-6|NA|TRBV11-2|NA
CASSLVPGPANNSPLHF
TGTGCCAGCAGCTTAGTGCCGGGTCCCGCTAATAATTCACCCCTCCACTTT
>TRBJ1-2|NA|TRBV5-5|NA
CASSRDRDLNPYGYTF
TGTGCCAGCAGCCGAGACAGAGATTTAAATCCCTATGGCTACACCTTC
>TRBJ2-7|NA|TRBV15|NA
CATSKEQGLNYEQYF
TGTGCCACCAGCAAGGAACAGGGCTTAAACTACGAGCAGTACTTC
>TRBJ1-5|NA|TRBV19|once
CASSRQSSNQPQHF
TGTGCCAGTAGCCGACAGTCTAGCAATCAGCCCCAGCATTTT
>TRBJ2-7|TRBD2|TRBV6-5|NA
CATHYSGASSYEQYF
TGTGCCACCCATTATAGCGGGGCCTCCTCCTACGAGCAGTACTTC
>TRBJ2-7|TRBD2|TRBV2|once
CASHSRLAASYEQYF
TGTGCCAGCCACTCCAGACTAGCGGCCTCCTACGAGCAGTACTTC
>TRBJ2-1|NA|TRBV6-5|NA
CASRASTTHNEQFF
TGTGCCAGCAGGGCTAGTACGACCCACAATGAGCAGTTCTTC
>TRBJ1-2|NA|TRBV27|NA
CASSPGRQRVSANYGYTF
TGTGCCAGCAGTCCAGGGAGACAGCGGGTTTCTGCTAACTATGGCTACACCTTC
>TRBJ1-2|NA|TRBV10-3|NA
CAISESRDGYTF
TGTGCCATCAGTGAGTCCCGGGATGGCTACACCTTC
>TRBJ1-5|NA|TRBV2|NA
CASSSDGQGNQPQHF
TGTGCCAGCAGTTCGGACGGGCAGGGGAATCAGCCCCAGCATTTT
>TRBJ2-6|TRBD1|TRBV15|NA
CATGDRDSGANVLTF
TGTGCCACCGGGGACAGGGACTCTGGGGCCAACGTCCTGACTTTC
>TRBJ1-4|NA|TRBV2|NA
CASRQQGGSLEKLFF
TGTGCCAGCAGACAGCAGGGAGGTTCTTTGGAAAAACTGTTTTTT
>TRBJ1-2|TRBD1|TRBV6-5|few
CASSTRQGYGYTF
TGTGCCAGCAGCACAAGACAGGGATACGGCTACACCTTC
>TRBJ2-5|NA|TRBV19|NA
CASSPRLEETQYF
TGTGCCAGTAGTCCCCGACTAGAAGAGACCCAGTACTTC
>TRBJ1-2|NA|TRBV5-8|NA
CASISMGLVYGYTF
TGTGCCAGCATCTCCATGGGGCTCGTCTATGGCTACACCTTC
>TRBJ1-3|TRBD1|TRBV5-5|once
CASSRQGLISGNTIYF
TGTGCCAGCAGCAGACAGGGTCTAATCTCTGGAAACACCATATATTTT
>TRBJ2-3|TRBD2|TRBV29-1|NA
CSVPKREASTRADTQYF
TGCAGCGTTCCCAAACGGGAGGCCTCGACACGTGCAGATACGCAGTATTTT
>TRBJ2-1|NA|TRBV9|NA
CASSGGVGNEQFF
TGTGCCAGCAGCGGGGGGGTGGGGAATGAGCAGTTCTTC
>TRBJ1-2|NA|TRBV25-1|NA
CASSGGKVDGYTF
TGTGCCAGCAGTGGCGGGAAGGTTGATGGCTACACCTTC
>TRBJ1-6|NA|TRBV27|NA
CASSLSQGISSPLHF
TGTGCCAGCAGTTTATCCCAGGGAATTAGTTCACCCCTCCACTTT
>TRBJ2-7|NA|TRBV19|NA
CASSWHLNSYEQYF
TGTGCCAGTAGTTGGCATTTAAACTCCTACGAGCAGTACTTC
>TRBJ2-3|NA|TRBV5-1|NA
CASSLASGDTQYF
TGCGCCAGCAGCTTGGCCTCGGGGGATACGCAGTATTTT
>TRBJ1-2|NA|TRBV2|NA
CASSEAGRGAGYGYTF
TGTGCCAGCAGTGAAGCTGGCAGGGGCGCGGGCTATGGCTACACCTTC
>TRBJ1-2|TRBD1|TRBV5-1|NA
CASSFGGTGDFYGYTF
TGCGCCAGCAGCTTTGGAGGGACAGGGGACTTCTATGGCTACACCTTC
>TRBJ2-3|NA|TRBV9|NA
CASSVRVASDTQYF
TGTGCCAGCAGCGTAAGAGTAGCGTCAGATACGCAGTATTTT
>TRBJ2-7|NA|TRBV6-6|NA
CASRTEVYEQYF
TGTGCCAGCAGGACGGAGGTCTACGAGCAGTACTTC
>TRBJ1-2|NA|TRBV7-8|NA
CASSRQELYGYTF
TGTGCCAGCAGCCGACAGGAGCTCTATGGCTACACCTTC
>TRBJ1-2|TRBD1|TRBV6-1|NA
CASRADRDGYTF
TGTGCCAGCAGGGCGGACAGGGACGGCTACACCTTC
>TRBJ2-7|NA|TRBV5-6|NA
CASTQGTILGEQYF
TGTGCCAGCACCCAGGGGACCATTCTGGGCGAGCAGTACTTC
>TRBJ1-5|TRBD1|TRBV6-1|NA
CASSAGTGGNQPQHF
TGTGCCAGCAGTGCTGGGACAGGGGGCAATCAGCCCCAGCATTTT
>TRBJ2-7|TRBD1|TRBV5-4|NA
CASSPPGTGPGSSYEQYF
TGTGCCAGCAGCCCCCCCGGGACAGGGCCGGGTAGCTCCTACGAGCAGTACTTC
>TRBJ1-4|NA|TRBV7-9|NA
CASSLRGPKDEKLFF
TGTGCCAGCAGCTTAAGAGGGCCGAAAGATGAAAAACTGTTTTTT
>TRBJ2-7|TRBD2|TRBV9|NA
CASSANPTSGAYEQYF
TGTGCCAGCAGCGCTAACCCGACTAGCGGCGCCTACGAGCAGTACTTC
>TRBJ1-2|NA|TRBV12-1|NA
CASSTLTGDYGYTF
TGTGCCAGCAGCACTCTGACAGGGGACTATGGCTACACCTTC
>TRBJ2-2|NA|TRBV5-1|NA
CASSLGVGVPGELFF
TGCGCCAGCAGCTTGGGAGTCGGGGTCCCCGGGGAGCTGTTTTTT
>TRBJ1-6|TRBD1|TRBV18|NA
CASSPRTGWLSPLHF
TGTGCCAGCTCACCCCGGACAGGGTGGCTTTCACCCCTCCACTTT
>TRBJ2-7|TRBD2|TRBV6-6|NA
CASSRTSGGYEQYF
TGTGCCAGCAGTCGCACTAGCGGGGGATACGAGCAGTACTTC
>TRBJ1-2|TRBD1|TRBV7-9|NA
CASSLTGGDNYGYTF
TGTGCCAGCAGCCTAACAGGGGGGGATAACTATGGCTACACCTTC
>TRBJ2-1|TRBD2|TRBV9|NA
CASSPGTSGGAVREQFF
TGTGCCAGCAGCCCTGGGACTAGCGGGGGCGCCGTGAGGGAGCAGTTCTTC
>TRBJ1-5|NA|TRBV6-1|NA
CASSEGGGNQPQHF
TGTGCCAGCAGTGAGGGGGGTGGCAATCAGCCCCAGCATTTT
>TRBJ1-1|NA|TRBV6-5|NA
CASSPSVNTEAFF
TGTGCCAGCAGCCCCTCGGTGAACACTGAAGCTTTCTTT
>TRBJ2-5|NA|TRBV5-6|once
CASSGRVQETQYF
TGTGCCAGCAGCGGTCGGGTCCAAGAGACCCAGTACTTC
>TRBJ1-5|NA|TRBV4-2|NA
CASSREQGQPQHF
TGTGCCAGCAGCCGAGAGCAGGGGCAGCCCCAGCATTTT
>TRBJ1-1|TRBD1|TRBV5-1|NA
CASSGQGNTEAFF
TGCGCCAGCAGCGGACAGGGGAACACTGAAGCTTTCTTT